Listed here are 23 T cell receptor beta chains from one sample, sequenced in a study of T cell changes during pregnancy in multiple sclerosis. The data were produced by immunoSEQ multiplex PCR, yet TCRdb's version contains in-frame clones alone and is incomplete. Among approximately 94,000 clones listed, roughly 90% were seen once. This specimen consisted of peripheral blood, obtained after pregnancy. The origin of the receptors is a female donor with multiple sclerosis, enrolled in a pregnancy study.

The gene calls are TRBV27 and TRBJ2-7, with TRBD2 matching 7 bases. Per the germline V gene, CDR1 is MNHEY and CDR2 is SMNVEV (reference sequence). V shed 5 bases and J 3 bases; nucleotides not matched to a gene: 7. The CDR3 covers 14 residues. The CDR3 region is CASSPTSQYYEQYF. The CDR3 DNA reads TGTGCCAGCAGTCCGACTAGCCAATACTACGAGCAGTACTTC.

The genes are TRBV30 and TRBJ1-3, with 8 bases aligning to TRBD1. The CDR3 has 14 residues. V gave up 2 bases and J gave up 8 bases; unmatched junction bases: 8. Germline CDR1 GTSNPN, CDR2 SVGIG (reference sequence). CDR3 nucleotide sequence: TGTGCCTGGAGTTGGGGGACAGGCGGCGACACCATATATTTT. Protein product: CAWSWGTGGDTIYF.

The chain joins TRBV30 to TRBJ2-5; D ambiguous. V was trimmed by 5 bases and J by 6 bases, leaving 16 bases between them. Germline V gene sequence: CDR1 GTSNPN, CDR2 SVGIG (reference sequence). The CDR3 contains 13 residues. The CDR3 DNA is TGTGCCTGGTCCTCGTCCCTGCGCCAGACCCAGTACTTC. Translated: CAWSSSLRQTQYF.

V gene TRBV6-6 combines with J gene TRBJ2-7, with 8 bases that match TRBD2. V gave up 0 bases and J gave up 11 bases; unmatched junction bases: 15. The CDR3 totals 16 residues. Looked up from germline, CDR1 is MNHNY and CDR2 is SVGAGI (reference sequence). The CDR3 sequence: CASSYSTNTAGGRKYF. CDR3 coding DNA: TGTGCCAGCAGTTACTCGACGAACACGGCGGGGGGACGGAAGTACTTC.

The rearrangement joins TRBV11-2 to TRBJ2-1, with D tentatively TRBD2 (6 bases). The CDR3 is 16 residues long. Trimming pared 5 bases from V and 4 bases from J, leaving 18 bases between. The germline V gene has CDR1 SGHAT and CDR2 FQNNGV. The CDR3 protein is CASSLTRGSGYNEQFF. Here the CDR3 DNA reads TGTGCCAGCAGCCTTACGCGGGGATCGGGATACAATGAGCAGTTCTTC.

The chain uses TRBV9 and TRBJ1-1; 10 bases are shared with TRBD1. V shed 8 bases, J shed 3 bases, and the junction held 10 bases outside the gene matches. Germline V gene data show CDR1 as SGDLS and CDR2 as YYNGEE. This CDR3 is 15 amino acids long. CDR3 DNA sequence: TGTGCCAGTTCCCGGGACAGGGGAAGGGACACTGAAGCTTTCTTT. Translation gives CASSRDRGRDTEAFF.

This chain links TRBV28 with TRBJ2-6; a weak D match, TRBD1 (6 bases). The CDR3 runs 16 residues. The ends were cut back, 1 base at V and 4 bases at J, with 11 bases in the middle. Germline values: CDR1 MDHEN, CDR2 SYDVKM. The CDR3 sequence is CASSLYPGVGANVLTF. CDR3 bases: TGTGCCAGCAGTTTATATCCAGGGGTCGGGGCCAACGTCCTGACTTTC.

The table lists this clone with a few counts. This chain connects TRBV29-1 to TRBJ1-2; 8 bases map to TRBD1. The V gene end was trimmed by 5 bases and the J gene end by 6 bases; junction bases not matched to a gene: 8. In germline, CDR1 is SQVTM, CDR2 ANQGSEA. The CDR3 is made up of 13 amino acids. The CDR3 sequence: CSVIPRGRDGYTF. The CDR3 DNA reads as TGCAGCGTTATCCCCAGGGGGCGGGATGGCTACACCTTC.

This sequence joins TRBV5-1 and TRBJ1-1, with D perhaps TRBD1 (6 bases). The V gene's germline CDR1 is SGHRS and CDR2 YFSETQ. The CDR3 loop spans 12 amino acids. Trimming shortened V by 6 bases and J by 8 bases, and 14 bases separated the two germline ends. The CDR3, as DNA: TGCGCCAGCACCCGGGAGGGGGGCGAAGCTTTCTTT. It encodes CASTREGGEAFF.

Points on this clone: Other DNA sequences in the same sample also yield this CDR3. The chain couples TRBV7-2 to TRBJ2-5; no definite D call. The CDR3 spans 12 residues. Trimming pared 1 base from V and 4 bases from J, leaving 4 bases between. Germline-derived CDR1 and CDR2 are SGHTA and FQGNSA. The CDR3 DNA sequence: TGTGCCAGCAGCTTAGTGCGAGAGACCCAGTACTTC. Encoded protein: CASSLVRETQYF. The whole variable domain, remainder taken from reference TRBV7-2 and TRBJ2-5, is GAGVSQSPSNKVTEKGKDVELRCDPISGHTALYWYRQSLGQGLEFLIYFQGNSAPDKSGLPSDRFSAERTGGSVSTLTIQRTQQEDSAVYLCASSLVRETQYFGPGTRLLVL.

The V and J genes are TRBV6-1 and TRBJ2-5; 7 nucleotides agree with TRBD2. Unmatched junction bases numbered 8, after V lost 7 bases and J lost 3 bases. Germline V lookup: CDR1 MNHNS, CDR2 SASEGT. This CDR3 has 14 residues. The CDR3 sequence is CASKVGLLEETQYF. The DNA for the CDR3 is TGTGCCAGCAAAGTGGGACTACTAGAAGAGACCCAGTACTTC.

The chain uses TRBV5-1 and TRBJ2-7, with D perhaps matching TRBD2 (7 bases). The ends were cut back, 4 bases at V and 3 bases at J, with 14 bases in the middle. This CDR3 comprises 14 residues. Germline CDR1 reads SGHRS; CDR2 reads YFSETQ. The CDR3 coding sequence is TGCGCCAGCAGCCTGCAGGGAGGGGGCTACGAGCAGTACTTC. It specifies CASSLQGGGYEQYF.

The CDR3 spells CASSLSRQGHQPQHF. DNA for the CDR3: TGTGCCAGCAGCTTGTCTCGACAGGGACATCAGCCCCAGCATTTT. The rearrangement joins TRBV5-6 to TRBJ1-5, with 7 nucleotides matching TRBD1. CDR1 and CDR2 (germline): SGHDT, YYEEEE. The CDR3 loop spans 15 amino acids. V gave up 1 base and J gave up 5 bases; unmatched junction bases: 6.

The CDR3 region has the DNA TGTGCCAGCAGTTACCAAAGAATTGACAGCACCGGGGAGCTGTTTTTT. Translating it yields CASSYQRIDSTGELFF. The chain joins TRBV6-5 to TRBJ2-2; maybe TRBD1 (5 bases). CDR1 is MNHEY and CDR2 is SVGAGI in the germline V gene. The CDR3 loop spans 16 amino acids. Between the trimmed V and J ends, which lost 2 bases and 4 bases, there was a span of 14 bases.

This chain joins TRBV7-9 and TRBJ1-2; a weak D match, TRBD1 (6 bases). Germline-derived CDR1 and CDR2 are SEHNR and FQNEAQ (reference sequence). The CDR3 has 12 amino acids. Trimming pared 5 bases from V and 13 bases from J, leaving 17 bases between. The CDR3 loop is CASSVHAGQSTF. The DNA of the CDR3 is TGTGCCAGCAGCGTACACGCCGGACAGTCCACCTTC.

The chain employs TRBV11-3 and TRBJ2-7; D is unclear. The V gene's germline CDR1 is SGHNT and CDR2 YENEEA. Trimming removed 3 bases from V and 3 bases from J, with 9 bases in between. The CDR3 sequence is 13 residues long. CDR3 coding DNA: TGTGCCAGCAGCTTTGGGCCTTACTACGAGCAGTACTTC. Translation: CASSFGPYYEQYF.

J is TRBJ2-2 and V is TRBV28; 8 bases fit TRBD1. CDR1 and CDR2 from the germline V gene are MDHEN and SYDVKM. CDR3 length: 15 amino acids. V shed 6 bases and J 5 bases; nucleotides not matched to a gene: 8. The CDR3 sequence: CASRFSGGRTGELFF. Here the CDR3 DNA reads TGTGCCAGCAGATTTTCAGGGGGCAGAACCGGGGAGCTGTTTTTT. Based on the CDR3 plus reference TRBV28 and TRBJ2-2, the full variable domain is DVKVTQSSRYLVKRTGEKVFLECVQDMDHENMFWYRQDPGLGLRLIYFSYDVKMKEKGDIPEGYSVSREKKERFSLILESASTNQTSMYLCASRFSGGRTGELFFGEGSRLTVL.

This clone was counted between two and nine times. The chain couples TRBV9 to TRBJ1-2; TRBD1 might be the D (6 bases). CDR3 length equals 13 residues. V shed 2 bases and J shed 7 bases, with 12 bases lying between them. The V gene's germline CDR1 is SGDLS and CDR2 YYNGEE. The CDR3 nucleotides read TGTGCCAGCAGCGTTGGGGGGGCATCTGGCTACACCTTC. This encodes CASSVGGASGYTF.

The CDR3 sequence is CATSPYPTGVEAFF. The CDR3 DNA reads as TGTGCCACCAGCCCATACCCGACAGGGGTTGAAGCTTTCTTT. The V gene is TRBV15, the J gene TRBJ1-1; 8 nucleotides align to TRBD1. Germline CDR1 LNHNV, CDR2 YYDKDF (reference sequence). V was clipped by 5 bases and J by 7 bases; unmatched bases: 9. The CDR3 length is 14 residues.

The V gene is TRBV4-1, the J gene TRBJ1-2; no definite D call. This CDR3 is 13 amino acids long. Germline V gene sequence: CDR1 MGHRA, CDR2 YSYEKL. Between the trimmed V and J ends, which lost 6 bases and 7 bases, there was a span of 15 bases. Here the CDR3 reads CASSPIPRGGYTF. The CDR3 DNA reads as TGCGCCAGCAGTCCTATCCCAAGAGGTGGCTACACCTTC.

The chain couples TRBV7-9 to TRBJ2-5; tentatively, D is TRBD1 (6 bases). Germline lookup yields CDR1 SEHNR and CDR2 FQNEAQ (reference sequence). This CDR3 has 13 amino acids. Trimming cost V 0 bases and J 5 bases, with 7 bases left between them. The CDR3 protein is CASSLAGGETQYF. CDR3 nucleotides: TGTGCCAGCAGCTTAGCAGGGGGTGAGACCCAGTACTTC.

This clone was recorded once. The rearrangement links TRBV7-2 to TRBJ2-3; a possible D gene is TRBD2 (6 bases). CDR3 length: 18 amino acids. Trimming took 0 bases from V and 2 from J, leaving 18 bases between them. Germline V lookup: CDR1 SGHTA, CDR2 FQGNSA. CDR3 sequence (DNA): TGTGCCAGCAGCTTAGCAGGCGGGGATATAATACTCACAGATACGCAGTATTTT. Amino acids: CASSLAGGDIILTDTQYF. The variable domain in full, with the rest retrieved from reference TRBV7-2 and TRBJ2-3, is GAGVSQSPSNKVTEKGKDVELRCDPISGHTALYWYRQSLGQGLEFLIYFQGNSAPDKSGLPSDRFSAERTGGSVSTLTIQRTQQEDSAVYLCASSLAGGDIILTDTQYFGPGTRLTVL.

The V call is TRBV10-1, the J call TRBJ1-6; the D gene is possibly TRBD1 (5 bases). The germline V gene encodes CDR1 WNHNN and CDR2 SYGVQD (reference sequence). The CDR3 extends over 14 amino acids. Trimming cost V 10 bases and J 10 bases, with 20 bases left between them. The CDR3 DNA reads as TGCGCCACCCTGGGGGGGGTAAGGGGATCACCCCTCCACTTT. It is translated as CATLGGVRGSPLHF.